One and the same sample provided the 14 T cell receptor beta chains below, sequenced in a study of memory CD4+ T cells and cytomegalovirus serostatus (dated by TCRdb to the late 2010s). The library came from the immunoSEQ multiplex PCR assay. TCRdb re-hosts the immuneACCESS table, in-frame sequences only. Its copies lack some clones; in the studies checked, an unresolved V gene accounts for under half of them, and the cause for the rest is not known. Present in this sample are approximately 88,000 clones, 80% of which were seen just once. 3.5% to 4% of the sample is in the top ten clones. A FACSAria II was used to sort memory CD4+ T cells, defined as single viable CD3+CD4+CD8-CD45RO+ cells. Material for sequencing was memory CD4+ T cells from blood. These receptors were obtained from an adult in good health and CMV-seropositive.

This clone was seen more than once but under ten times. This chain links TRBV9 with TRBJ2-1; 8 positions match TRBD2. Germline lookup yields CDR1 SGDLS and CDR2 YYNGEE. This CDR3 has 16 residues. The ends lost 0 bases at V and 9 bases at J; junction bases unmatched: 11. CDR3 residues: CASSVAGAGGYSEQFF. The CDR3 nucleotides read TGTGCCAGCAGCGTAGCAGGGGCGGGAGGATATTCTGAGCAGTTCTTC.

The rearrangement links TRBV15 to TRBJ2-2; perhaps TRBD2 as D (6 bases). Deletions cut 0 bases from V and 3 bases from J, with 14 bases between. The germline gives CDR1 LNHNV, CDR2 YYDKDF (reference sequence). The CDR3 extends over 17 amino acids. CDR3 nucleotides: TGTGCCACCAGCAGAGATCGGGGCACGGGGGACACCGGGGAGCTGTTTTTT. It encodes CATSRDRGTGDTGELFF.

The rearrangement links TRBV10-1 to TRBJ1-1, with D perhaps matching TRBD1 (5 bases). Deletions cut 6 bases from V and 3 bases from J, with 14 bases between. The CDR3 consists of 14 residues. Germline V gene lookup returns CDR1 WNHNN and CDR2 SYGVQD (reference sequence). Written as DNA, the CDR3 is TGCGCCAGCAGGATTGGGGCGGCGGACACTGAAGCTTTCTTT. Its protein product is CASRIGAADTEAFF.

The chain is built from TRBV6-5 and TRBJ2-4, with 13 bases aligning to TRBD2. The CDR3 totals 16 residues. Germline loops: CDR1 MNHEY, CDR2 SVGAGI. Germline trimming cut 4 bases from V and 7 bases from J; bases unmatched to any gene: 7. The CDR3 loop reads CASSLGLAGVGNIQYF. In DNA, the CDR3 is TGTGCCAGCAGTTTAGGACTAGCGGGAGTTGGGAACATTCAGTACTTC.

The V gene is TRBV28, the J gene TRBJ1-5, with D unclear. V lost 6 bases, J lost 6 bases, and 15 bases lay in between. CDR3 length equals 14 residues. Germline V gene sequence: CDR1 MDHEN, CDR2 SYDVKM. In DNA form, the CDR3 reads TGTGCCAGCAGCTTAGAGGCCACGGTTCAGCCCCAGCATTTT. It translates to CASSLEATVQPQHF.

V usage is TRBV2 and J usage is TRBJ1-4; D gene ambiguous. The CDR3 length is 14 residues. Germline values: CDR1 SNHLY, CDR2 FYNNEI. The germline V and J ends were trimmed by 4 bases and 1 base, with 7 bases remaining between them. The CDR3 protein is CASSVQRTNEKLFF. The CDR3 coding sequence is TGTGCCAGCAGTGTACAGCGAACTAATGAAAAACTGTTTTTT. The whole variable domain, remainder taken from reference TRBV2 and TRBJ1-4, is EPEVTQTPSHQVTQMGQEVILRCVPISNHLYFYWYRQILGQKVEFLVSFYNNEISEKSEIFDDQFSVERPDGSNFTLKIRSTKLEDSAMYFCASSVQRTNEKLFFGSGTQLSVL.

J is TRBJ1-1 and V is TRBV7-8; D is ambiguous. The germline CDR1 and CDR2 sequences are SGHVS and FQNEAQ. The V and J ends lost 3 bases and 5 bases respectively, with 10 bases between them. This CDR3 has 13 amino acids. This CDR3 reads CASSFGGNTEAFF. The CDR3 nucleotides are TGTGCCAGCAGCTTTGGTGGAAATACTGAAGCTTTCTTT.

V gene TRBV6-1 combines with J gene TRBJ2-2; D is uncertain. Deletions cut 5 bases from V and 2 bases from J, with 3 bases between. Germline V lookup: CDR1 MNHNS, CDR2 SASEGT. The CDR3 sequence is 12 residues long. CDR3 coding DNA: TGTGCCAGCAGTCTAAACACCGGGGAGCTGTTTTTT. Translation gives CASSLNTGELFF.

V and J are TRBV5-6 and TRBJ2-3, with D possibly matching TRBD2 (6 bases). The germline V and J ends were trimmed by 0 bases and 5 bases, with 10 bases remaining between them. The CDR3 runs to 14 residues. Germline V lookup: CDR1 SGHDT, CDR2 YYEEEE. This CDR3 is CASSLGQGLDTQYF. The CDR3 region has the DNA TGTGCCAGCAGCTTGGGGCAGGGACTAGATACGCAGTATTTT.

This chain uses TRBV7-3 with TRBJ1-1; weak D call: TRBD1 (6 bases). CDR1 is SGHTA, CDR2 FQGTGA, per germline. The ends were cut back, 0 bases at V and 8 bases at J, with 10 bases in the middle. The CDR3 spans 13 residues. Here the CDR3 reads CASSLTGAGEAFF. CDR3 sequence (DNA): TGTGCCAGCAGCTTAACGGGGGCAGGAGAAGCTTTCTTT.

This clone showed up just once. The V call is TRBV27, the J call TRBJ2-7; 9 bases map to TRBD2. The CDR3 covers 15 residues. Per the germline V gene, CDR1 is MNHEY and CDR2 is SMNVEV (reference sequence). The ends lost 6 bases at V and 5 bases at J; junction bases unmatched: 11. CDR3 in amino acids: CASRGGAGGFHEQYF. The DNA for the CDR3 is TGTGCCAGCAGGGGGGGGGCGGGAGGGTTTCACGAGCAGTACTTC.

V gene TRBV9 combines with J gene TRBJ2-3; the match to TRBD1 covers 10 bases. Germline CDR1 is SGDLS and CDR2 is YYNGEE. The CDR3 has 16 residues. The trim removed 0 bases at V and 2 bases at J, leaving 3 bases unmatched. The DNA for the CDR3 is TGTGCCAGCAGCGTAGAGGGGACAGGGGCCACAGATACGCAGTATTTT. Amino acid sequence: CASSVEGTGATDTQYF.

This clone was observed a single time. The chain couples TRBV4-1 to TRBJ1-1, with D possibly being TRBD1 (5 bases). Trimming removed 2 bases at V and 4 bases at J, with 26 bases between. The germline gives CDR1 MGHRA, CDR2 YSYEKL. The CDR3 contains 19 residues. CDR3 residues: CASSQKAGPRGGVSTEAFF. The CDR3 nucleotides read TGCGCCAGCAGCCAAAAGGCCGGGCCCCGCGGGGGAGTGAGCACTGAAGCTTTCTTT.

This rearrangement joins TRBV18 to TRBJ1-4; no firm D call. Germline CDR1 reads KGHSH; CDR2 reads LQKENI. V shed 4 bases and J shed 2 bases, with 11 bases lying between them. CDR3 length equals 15 residues. The CDR3 nucleotides are TGTGCCAGCTCACTCGGTGGTTCGACTAATGAAAAACTGTTTTTT. This translates into CASSLGGSTNEKLFF.